This T cell receptor beta chain was captured in a study of blood T cell repertoires in COVID-19. V lost 1 base and J lost 6, with 7 bases in between. This CDR3 contains 12 residues. Germline CDR1 MGHRA, CDR2 YSYEKL. Profiling relied on immunoSEQ multiplex PCR, and the TCRdb table lists in-frame clones only, not all of them. The data show over 65,000 clones, around 87% seen once. Material: peripheral blood. V is TRBV4-1 and J is TRBJ2-7; D uncertain. The source is a human donor in a cohort sampled during active COVID-19. CDR3 in DNA: TGCGCCAGCAGCCAAGCCCCGAGCGAGCAGTACTTC. Its protein is CASSQAPSEQYF.